The present TCR beta chain was sequenced within a study of blood T cell repertoires in COVID-19. Study context: Nucleic acid was either cDNA or gDNA, and it came from T cells, B-cell-depleted T cells, or PBMCs.

Assay: immunoSEQ multiplex PCR; the TCRdb copy retains only in-frame clones and omits some. The table records under 250,000 clones, about 89% of them present only once. Germline values: CDR1 ENHRY, CDR2 SYGVKD. Trimming stripped 3 bases from V and 4 bases from J, with 12 bases between. The CDR3 totals 14 residues. The clonotype was recovered from a man aged 55 to 70 who had recovered from COVID-19. This chain connects TRBV10-3 to TRBJ1-1, with a weak D call TRBD1 (5 bases). The specimen sequenced was peripheral blood. The CDR3 loop reads CAISDRAVGTEAFF. The CDR3 bases are TGTGCCATCAGTGACAGGGCGGTGGGCACTGAAGCTTTCTTT.